This T cell receptor (beta chain) was retrieved from a study of cytomegalovirus exposure and HLA in healthy donors. Germline assignment: CDR1 LGHNA and CDR2 YSLEER. The CDR3 is made up of 14 amino acids. V gave up 4 bases and J gave up 8 bases; unmatched junction bases: 6. For this clone: Antigen unknown.

With 60 Vbeta and 13 Jbeta primers, the PCR was carried out. The repertoire was sequenced with immunoSEQ multiplex PCR; TCRdb's copy has only in-frame clones and lacks some. The data show roughly 150,000 clones, approximately 73% seen once. Study-level results: Being productive about 87% or about 30% of the time was typical of most TCR beta V segments in an earlier analysis. CMV serostatus stood as the only immune exposure information on hand. A list of roughly 180 TCR beta chains associated with cytomegalovirus was given.

The chain uses TRBV4-3 and TRBJ2-4, with 9 bases aligning to TRBD1. This TCR came from a woman aged 18-30 years in good health and CMV-seropositive. Source material: PBMCs. CDR3 sequence reads: CASSPMRQGDIQYF. For the CDR3, the DNA is TGCGCCAGCAGCCCTATGAGACAGGGGGACATTCAGTACTTC.